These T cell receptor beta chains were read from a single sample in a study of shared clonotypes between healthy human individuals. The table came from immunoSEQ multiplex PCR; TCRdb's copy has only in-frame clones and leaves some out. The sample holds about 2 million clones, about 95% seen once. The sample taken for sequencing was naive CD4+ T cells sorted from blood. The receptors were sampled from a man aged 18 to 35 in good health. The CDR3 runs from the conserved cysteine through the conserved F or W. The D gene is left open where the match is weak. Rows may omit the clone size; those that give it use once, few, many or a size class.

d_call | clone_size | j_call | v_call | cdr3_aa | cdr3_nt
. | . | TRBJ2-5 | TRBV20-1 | CSAGRSQYF | TGCAGTGCCGGGCGCTCCCAGTACTTC
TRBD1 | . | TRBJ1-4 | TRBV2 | CASRQGAVVEKLFF | TGTGCCAGCCGACAGGGGGCAGTCGTTGAAAAACTGTTTTTT
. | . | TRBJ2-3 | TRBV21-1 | CASSLPGQTRTDTQYF | TGTGCCAGCAGCCTCCCGGGGCAGACTCGCACAGATACGCAGTATTTT
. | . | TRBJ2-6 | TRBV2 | CASAIGLSGANVLTF | TGTGCCAGCGCTATCGGTTTATCTGGGGCCAACGTCCTGACTTTC
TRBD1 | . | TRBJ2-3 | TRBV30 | CAYSGDRGGTDTQYF | TGTGCCTACTCCGGGGACAGAGGGGGCACAGATACGCAGTATTTT
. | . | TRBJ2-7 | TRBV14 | CASSPRYREQNEQYF | TGTGCCAGCAGCCCCCGTTACAGGGAGCAAAACGAGCAGTACTTC
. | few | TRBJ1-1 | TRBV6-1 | CASSEAGGTEAFF | TGTGCCAGCAGTGAGGCTGGGGGCACTGAAGCTTTCTTT
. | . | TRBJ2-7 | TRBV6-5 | CASRRGSVYEQYF | TGTGCCAGCCGCAGGGGCTCGGTCTACGAGCAGTACTTC
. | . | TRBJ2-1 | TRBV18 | CASSPRQSGNGNEQFF | TGTGCCAGCTCACCACGACAATCGGGAAATGGGAATGAGCAGTTCTTC
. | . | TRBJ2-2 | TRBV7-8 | CASSLSHTGELFF | TGTGCCAGCAGCTTATCCCACACCGGGGAGCTGTTTTTT